This TCR beta chain emerged from a study of blood T cells in healthy people across ages. It was with a sample-barcoded 5' primer and a J-beta primer mix that a second PCR of roughly 6 to 11 cycles was run. Every cDNA molecule bore a tag from a template-switch adaptor containing 12 random nucleotides. Via MiXCR, TCRdb re-called the 5' RACE reads, giving one row per CDR3 protein. The sample records approximately 830,000 distinct CDR3 sequences, under 80% being singletons. This clonotype was sampled from a man under 40 in good health. Sequenced: blood.

CDR3 in DNA: TGTGCCAGCAGCTGGGGGGCTAATGGTTCACCCCTCCACTTT. It is translated as CASSWGANGSPLHF. The rearrangement links TRBV6-5 to TRBJ1-6, with a possible D match to TRBD1 (6 bases). The germline CDR1 and CDR2 sequences are MNHEY and SVGAGI. Trimming stripped 6 bases from V and 9 bases from J, with 15 bases between. The CDR3 extends over 14 amino acids.